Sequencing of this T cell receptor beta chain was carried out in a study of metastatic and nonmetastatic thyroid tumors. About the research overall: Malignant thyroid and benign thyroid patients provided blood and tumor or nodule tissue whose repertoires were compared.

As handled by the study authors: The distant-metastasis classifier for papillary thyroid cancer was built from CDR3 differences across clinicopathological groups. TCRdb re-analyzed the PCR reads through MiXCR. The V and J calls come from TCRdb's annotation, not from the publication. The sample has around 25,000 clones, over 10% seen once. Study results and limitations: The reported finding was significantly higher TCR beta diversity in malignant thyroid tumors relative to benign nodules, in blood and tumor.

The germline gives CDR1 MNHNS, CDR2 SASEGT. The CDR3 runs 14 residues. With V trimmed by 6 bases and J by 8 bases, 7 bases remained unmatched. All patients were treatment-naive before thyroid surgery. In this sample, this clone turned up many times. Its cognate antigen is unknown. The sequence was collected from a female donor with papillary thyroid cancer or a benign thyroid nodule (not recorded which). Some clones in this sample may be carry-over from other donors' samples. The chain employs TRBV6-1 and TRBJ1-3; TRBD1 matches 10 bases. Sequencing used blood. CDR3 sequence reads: CASRRDRGFDTIYF. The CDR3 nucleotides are TGTGCCAGCAGGCGGGACAGGGGTTTTGACACCATATATTTT.